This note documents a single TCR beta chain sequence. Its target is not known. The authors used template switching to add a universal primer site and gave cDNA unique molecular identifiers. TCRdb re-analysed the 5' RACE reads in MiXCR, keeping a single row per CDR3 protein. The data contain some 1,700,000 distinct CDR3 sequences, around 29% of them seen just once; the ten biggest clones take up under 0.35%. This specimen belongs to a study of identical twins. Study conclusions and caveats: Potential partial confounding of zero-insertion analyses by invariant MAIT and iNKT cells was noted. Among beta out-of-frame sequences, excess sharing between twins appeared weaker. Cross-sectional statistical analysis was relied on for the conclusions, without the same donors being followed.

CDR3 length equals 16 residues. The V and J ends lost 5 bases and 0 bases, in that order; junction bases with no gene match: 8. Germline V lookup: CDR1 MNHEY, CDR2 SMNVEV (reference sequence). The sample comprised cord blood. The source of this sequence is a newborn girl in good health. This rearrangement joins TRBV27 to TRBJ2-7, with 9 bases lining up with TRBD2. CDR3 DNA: TGTGCCAGCAGTCGATCTAGCGGGGACATCTCCTACGAGCAGTACTTC. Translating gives CASSRSSGDISYEQYF.